The 27 T cell receptor beta chains listed next were all sequenced from one sample in a study of cytotoxic CD8 clonotypes in ibrutinib-treated CLL. The assay was immunoSEQ multiplex PCR, and TCRdb's table has in-frame clones only and misses some. The sample lists some 300,000 clones, about 80% seen once, with 6.7% in the top ten. The material sequenced was PBMCs, taken before ibrutinib treatment. These TCRs come from a human donor with chronic lymphocytic leukemia.

The CDR3 bases are TGTGCCAGCAGCTTTCAAGGGGGAGTAGATACGCAGTATTTT. Translation gives CASSFQGGVDTQYF. This sequence joins TRBV5-4 and TRBJ2-3, with TRBD1 as a possible D gene (6 bases). The CDR3 runs to 14 residues. With 2 bases removed from V and 5 bases from J, the gap between germline ends came to 12 bases. The germline V gene has CDR1 SGHNT and CDR2 YYREEE (reference sequence).

V usage is TRBV23-1 and J usage is TRBJ1-1; the D is unclear. TRBV23-1 is labeled an ORF, and its function is uncertain. Deletions cut 0 bases from V and 1 base from J, with 9 bases between. The CDR3 has 15 residues. DNA for the CDR3: TGCGCCAGCAGTCAATCGCAGGTTGGGAACACTGAAGCTTTCTTT. The encoded protein is CASSQSQVGNTEAFF.

Here the CDR3 DNA reads TGTGCCAGCTCACCATGGCGGGGTGTCTCCTACGAGCAGTACTTC. It specifies CASSPWRGVSYEQYF. V and J are TRBV18 and TRBJ2-7; D might be TRBD2 (6 bases). The V gene lost 2 bases and the J gene lost 0 bases, with 11 bases spanning the gap. Germline V gene lookup returns CDR1 KGHSH and CDR2 LQKENI. The CDR3 length is 15 residues.

In its sample, this clone was seen once. The chain joins TRBV7-9 to TRBJ1-5, with D uncertain. Trimming cost V 5 bases and J 8 bases, with 13 bases left between them. The CDR3 covers 13 residues. CDR1 and CDR2 (germline): SEHNR, FQNEAQ (reference sequence). In DNA, the CDR3 is TGTGCCAGCAGCATCGACGGTACAAAGCCCCAGCATTTT. This sequence encodes CASSIDGTKPQHF.

The chain recombines TRBV9 with TRBJ2-1, with TRBD2 matching over 8 bases. Trimming took 0 bases from V and 4 from J; bases not matched to a gene: 3. The germline gives CDR1 SGDLS, CDR2 YYNGEE. There are 15 residues in the CDR3. The CDR3: CASSVGSSGYNEQFF. CDR3 sequence (DNA): TGTGCCAGCAGCGTAGGGTCTAGCGGGTACAATGAGCAGTTCTTC. Combining the CDR3 with reference TRBV9 and TRBJ2-1 gives the whole variable domain DSGVTQTPKHLITATGQRVTLRCSPRSGDLSVYWYQQSLDQGLQFLIQYYNGEERAKGNILERFSAQQFPDLHSELNLSSLELGDSALYFCASSVGSSGYNEQFFGPGTRLTVL.

The chain links TRBV5-1 to TRBJ2-2, with D uncertain. CDR3 length equals 16 residues. V was clipped by 4 bases and J by 6 bases, with 19 bases between them. CDR1 SGHRS and CDR2 YFSETQ come from the germline V gene. The CDR3 is CASSRRGVSQAGELFF. The CDR3 DNA follows: TGCGCCAGCAGCCGGCGCGGAGTCAGTCAGGCCGGGGAGCTGTTTTTT.

This clone has at least ten counts. This chain links TRBV7-2 with TRBJ2-1; D call uncertain. The V gene's germline CDR1 is SGHTA and CDR2 FQGNSA. V lost 5 bases and J lost 5, with 10 bases in between. This CDR3 region has 13 residues. CDR3 DNA: TGTGCCAGCAGCGCCGGACGGAACAATGAGCAGTTCTTC. It encodes CASSAGRNNEQFF. Based on the CDR3 plus reference TRBV7-2 and TRBJ2-1, the full variable domain is GAGVSQSPSNKVTEKGKDVELRCDPISGHTALYWYRQSLGQGLEFLIYFQGNSAPDKSGLPSDRFSAERTGGSVSTLTIQRTQQEDSAVYLCASSAGRNNEQFFGPGTRLTVL.

The sample holds a few counts of this clone. The chain has TRBV4-2 and TRBJ2-1; D is undetermined. The V end lost 4 bases, the J end lost 3 bases, and 10 bases lay between the germline ends. Germline V gene lookup returns CDR1 LGHNA and CDR2 YNFKEQ. The CDR3 totals 14 residues. The CDR3 DNA reads TGTGCCAGCAGCCCCACGCCGGGCTACAATGAGCAGTTCTTC. It codes for CASSPTPGYNEQFF.

A note on this clone: Other DNA sequences of this sample code for an identical CDR3. This rearrangement joins TRBV7-9 to TRBJ2-7, with D unresolved. CDR1 and CDR2 from the germline V gene are SEHNR and FQNEAQ (reference sequence). The CDR3 covers 11 residues. Trimming took off 5 bases at V and 2 bases at J, with 4 bases between the two ends. CDR3 nucleotides: TGTGCCAGCAGCCTTACCTACGAGCAGTACTTC. Protein sequence: CASSLTYEQYF.

In the case of this clone: Other DNA sequences of this sample code for an identical CDR3. The chain carries TRBV27 and TRBJ2-3; 10 bases are shared with TRBD1. This CDR3 is built from 14 residues. Germline values: CDR1 MNHEY, CDR2 SMNVEV (reference sequence). V lost 5 bases and J lost 4; bases outside the gene matches: 3. CDR3 loop: CASSLGQGADTQYF. CDR3 nucleotide sequence: TGTGCCAGCAGTCTCGGACAGGGGGCAGATACGCAGTATTTT.

This chain joins TRBV27 and TRBJ2-3; unclear D gene. CDR1 and CDR2 (germline): MNHEY, SMNVEV (reference sequence). V was pared by 1 base and J by 3 bases, with 5 bases between. This CDR3 has 13 amino acids. CDR3 sequence: CASSLLETDTQYF. DNA for the CDR3: TGTGCCAGCAGTTTATTAGAAACAGATACGCAGTATTTT.

The chain is built from TRBV20-1 and TRBJ1-2; D unresolved. CDR3 length: 11 residues. The ends were cut back, 5 bases at V and 6 bases at J, with 10 bases in the middle. Germline V gene sequence: CDR1 DFQATT, CDR2 SNEGSKA (reference sequence). The CDR3 sequence: CSAWMWDGYTF. As DNA, the CDR3 is TGCAGTGCTTGGATGTGGGATGGCTACACCTTC.

This clone was counted only a few times. The chain employs TRBV7-8 and TRBJ2-7; D is possibly TRBD1 (5 bases). The germline V and J ends were trimmed by 3 bases and 2 bases, with 11 bases remaining between them. Germline CDR1 reads SGHVS; CDR2 reads FQNEAQ. CDR3 length equals 14 residues. The CDR3 DNA reads TGTGCCAGCAGCTTTCTGGGGCAGGCCTACGAGCAGTACTTC. This translates into CASSFLGQAYEQYF. Looking up the rest from reference TRBV7-8 and TRBJ2-7 gives the full variable domain: GAGVSQSPRYKVAKRGQDVALRCDPISGHVSLFWYQQALGQGPEFLTYFQNEAQLDKSGLPSDRFFAERPEGSVSTLKIQRTQQEDSAVYLCASSFLGQAYEQYFGPGTRLTVT.

The genes are TRBV15 and TRBJ2-3; 7 bases fit TRBD1. The CDR3 is 13 residues long. V gave up 0 bases and J gave up 12 bases; unmatched junction bases: 6. Per germline, CDR1 LNHNV and CDR2 YYDKDF (reference sequence). Written as DNA, the CDR3 is TGTGCCACCAGCAGAGATTTCAGGACAGGCCAGTATTTT. This translates into CATSRDFRTGQYF. The full variable domain, completed using reference TRBV15 and TRBJ2-3, is DAMVIQNPRYQVTQFGKPVTLSCSQTLNHNVMYWYQQKSSQAPKLLFHYYDKDFNNEADTPDNFQSRRPNTSFCFLDIRSPGLGDTAMYLCATSRDFRTGQYFGPGTRLTVL.

This clone was detected only a few times. This chain links TRBV28 with TRBJ2-7; 9 bases align to TRBD1. The CDR3 totals 12 residues. Germline CDR1 and CDR2: MDHEN and SYDVKM. V was clipped by 6 bases and J by 5 bases; unmatched bases: 2. CDR3 in amino acids: CASRGQGNEQYF. CDR3 sequence (DNA): TGTGCCAGCAGGGGACAGGGAAACGAGCAGTACTTC.

This sequence joins TRBV4-3 and TRBJ1-1, with unresolved D. Looked up from germline, CDR1 is LGHNA and CDR2 is YSLEER. Trimming pared 0 bases from V and 1 base from J, leaving 9 bases between. CDR3 length: 15 amino acids. The CDR3 nucleotides read TGCGCCAGCAGCCAAGAGACGGCGGAGAACACTGAAGCTTTCTTT. It translates to CASSQETAENTEAFF.

This rearrangement joins TRBV7-2 to TRBJ2-2; perhaps TRBD1 as D (5 bases). V lost 3 bases and J 0 bases, leaving 8 bases between the germline ends. The CDR3 consists of 15 residues. Per germline, CDR1 SGHTA and CDR2 FQGNSA. CDR3 sequence reads: CASSFDSSNTGELFF. CDR3 coding DNA: TGTGCCAGCAGCTTTGACAGCTCGAACACCGGGGAGCTGTTTTTT.

The chain links TRBV2 to TRBJ2-5; TRBD1 might be the D (5 bases). The germline V and J ends were trimmed by 6 bases and 4 bases, with 12 bases remaining between them. This CDR3 has 13 amino acids. The germline V gene has CDR1 SNHLY and CDR2 FYNNEI. Here the CDR3 reads CASSADSSETQYF. In nucleotides, the CDR3 is TGTGCCAGCAGCGCTGACAGCTCAGAGACCCAGTACTTC.

The chain is built from TRBV7-9 and TRBJ1-4; D is undetermined. Trimming stripped 5 bases from V and 4 bases from J, with 20 bases between. Germline loops: CDR1 SEHNR, CDR2 FQNEAQ (reference sequence). The CDR3 is 17 amino acids. CDR3 in DNA: TGTGCCAGCAGCCCCGAGGAGGGCAGGAAGGATAATGAAAAACTGTTTTTT. This encodes CASSPEEGRKDNEKLFF.

The genes are TRBV15 and TRBJ2-1; D remains ambiguous. This CDR3 region has 13 residues. Germline lookup yields CDR1 LNHNV and CDR2 YYDKDF (reference sequence). V shed 5 bases and J shed 9 bases, with 14 bases lying between them. The CDR3 sequence: CATSFYEETEQFF. CDR3 nucleotide sequence: TGTGCCACCAGCTTCTACGAGGAGACTGAGCAGTTCTTC.

This clone has a handful of counts. V gene TRBV7-2 combines with J gene TRBJ2-7, with a tentative D call TRBD1 (6 bases). V lost 4 bases and J lost 4, with 14 bases in between. This CDR3 comprises 14 residues. Germline lookup yields CDR1 SGHTA and CDR2 FQGNSA. CDR3 sequence reads: CASSSRQAVYEQYF. The CDR3 DNA sequence: TGTGCCAGCAGCTCCCGACAGGCGGTGTACGAGCAGTACTTC.

The table lists this clone with a few counts. The chain joins TRBV28 to TRBJ1-5; no definite D call. This CDR3 region has 14 residues. V lost 5 bases and J lost 9, with 17 bases in between. Germline V gene lookup returns CDR1 MDHEN and CDR2 SYDVKM. CDR3: CASSPQLSNMPQHF. Here the CDR3 DNA reads TGTGCCAGCAGTCCCCAATTGTCCAATATGCCCCAGCATTTT.

The V gene is TRBV27, the J gene TRBJ2-7; TRBD1 might be the D (6 bases). This CDR3 has 14 residues. Germline CDR1 MNHEY, CDR2 SMNVEV (reference sequence). V lost 9 bases and J 1 base, leaving 16 bases between the germline ends. For the CDR3, the DNA is TGTGCCAGGACAAGACAGGCCGATTCCTACGAGCAGTACTTC. Residues: CARTRQADSYEQYF.

The chain uses TRBV7-9 and TRBJ1-2; D call uncertain. This CDR3 contains 14 residues. CDR1 and CDR2 (germline): SEHNR, FQNEAQ (reference sequence). The V and J ends lost 3 bases and 6 bases respectively, with 14 bases between them. CDR3 residues: CASSFQATSDGYTF. The CDR3 DNA reads as TGTGCCAGCAGCTTTCAGGCTACGAGTGATGGCTACACCTTC.

This chain connects TRBV5-1 to TRBJ1-1; 7 bases line up with TRBD1. CDR1 SGHRS and CDR2 YFSETQ come from the germline V gene. This CDR3 comprises 16 residues. Trimming cost V 1 base and J 0 bases; bases outside gene matches: 6. CDR3 sequence (DNA): TGCGCCAGCAGCTTGCCGGCAGGGGGGTTGAACACTGAAGCTTTCTTT. This gives the protein CASSLPAGGLNTEAFF.

J is TRBJ2-5 and V is TRBV10-3; TRBD1 aligns across 7 bases. This CDR3 spans 14 amino acids. Losses at the gene ends were 6 bases for V and 1 base for J; bases not matched to a gene: 5. Germline V gene data show CDR1 as ENHRY and CDR2 as SYGVKD. The CDR3 here is CAISLGQSQETQYF. CDR3 bases: TGTGCCATCAGCCTGGGACAGAGCCAAGAGACCCAGTACTTC.

CDR3 region: CASSYPTSGIENEQFF. The CDR3, as DNA: TGTGCCAGCAGTTACCCGACTAGCGGGATTGAAAATGAGCAGTTCTTC. V gene TRBV6-6 combines with J gene TRBJ2-1; 11 nucleotides align to TRBD2. Germline-derived CDR1 and CDR2 are MNHNY and SVGAGI (reference sequence). The CDR3 loop spans 16 amino acids. Trimming cost V 2 bases and J 7 bases; bases outside gene matches: 7.